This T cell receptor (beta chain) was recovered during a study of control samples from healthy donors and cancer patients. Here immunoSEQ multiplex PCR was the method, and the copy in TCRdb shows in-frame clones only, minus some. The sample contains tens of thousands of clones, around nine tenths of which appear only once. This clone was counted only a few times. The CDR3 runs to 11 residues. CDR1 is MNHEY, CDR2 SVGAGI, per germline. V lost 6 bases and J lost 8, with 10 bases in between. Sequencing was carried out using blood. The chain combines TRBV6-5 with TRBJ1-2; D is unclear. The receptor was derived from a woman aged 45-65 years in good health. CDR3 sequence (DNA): TGTGCCAGCAGCGGAGGGTACGGCTACACCTTC. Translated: CASSGGYGYTF.